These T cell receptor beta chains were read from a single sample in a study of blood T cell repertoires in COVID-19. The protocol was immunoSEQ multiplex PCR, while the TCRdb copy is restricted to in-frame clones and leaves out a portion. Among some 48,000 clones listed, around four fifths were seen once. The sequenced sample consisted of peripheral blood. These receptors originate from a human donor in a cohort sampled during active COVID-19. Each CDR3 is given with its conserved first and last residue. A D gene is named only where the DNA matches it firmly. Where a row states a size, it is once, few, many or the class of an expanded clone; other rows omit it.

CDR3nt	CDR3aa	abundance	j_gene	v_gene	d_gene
TGCGCCAGCAGCCCCCAGCAGGGTGTTAAGGATACGCAGTATTTT	CASSPQQGVKDTQYF	-	TRBJ2-3	TRBV10-1	-
TGTGCCAGTAGTACCTTTCGGGGGGGCCCCACCTCTGGGGCCAACGTCCTGACTTTC	CASSTFRGGPTSGANVLTF	once	TRBJ2-6	TRBV19	TRBD2
TGTGCCAGTAGTATACAGGGAAAGTACCAAGAGACCCAGTACTTC	CASSIQGKYQETQYF	-	TRBJ2-5	TRBV19	-
TGTGCCAGCACCGAAGGAGGGGCGCAAAACTCCGAAGCTTTCTTT	CASTEGGAQNSEAFF	-	TRBJ1-1	TRBV6-5	-
TGTGCCACCTACCAGGGAATGAATTCACCCCTCCACTTT	CATYQGMNSPLHF	few	TRBJ1-6	TRBV6-6	-
TGTGCCAGCAGTTACTCCGGCAGCCCAGGTGAAAAACTGTTTTTT	CASSYSGSPGEKLFF	-	TRBJ1-4	TRBV6-5	-
TGTGCCAGTACCCAAGGGGCGGGGACCCTCACAGATACGCAGTATTTT	CASTQGAGTLTDTQYF	once	TRBJ2-3	TRBV19	-
TGTGCCAGCAGCCCGGACAGAAGCAATGAAAAACTGTTTTTT	CASSPDRSNEKLFF	-	TRBJ1-4	TRBV4-2	-
TGTGCCAGCAGCTTGGGACAGGTCAATCAGCCCCAGCATTTT	CASSLGQVNQPQHF	-	TRBJ1-5	TRBV5-6	-
TGCGCCAGCAGTCACACTTTGGTCACTAGCACAGATACGCAGTATTTT	CASSHTLVTSTDTQYF	-	TRBJ2-3	TRBV23-1	-
TGTGCCAGCAGCTTAGGACCAGGCATACCTCCATCCTACGAGCAGTACTTC	CASSLGPGIPPSYEQYF	-	TRBJ2-7	TRBV7-9	-
TGTGCCAGCAGCCAAGACGAGGGTTGGAACACTGAAGCTTTCTTT	CASSQDEGWNTEAFF	once	TRBJ1-1	TRBV14	-
TGCGCCAGCAGCTTGTGGCAACCAACCGGGACAGGGCTCTACGAGCAGTACTTC	CASSLWQPTGTGLYEQYF	-	TRBJ2-7	TRBV5-1	TRBD1
TGTGCCAGCAGCCCACAGGAGTCTTTTACCAATCAGCCCCAGCATTTT	CASSPQESFTNQPQHF	-	TRBJ1-5	TRBV4-2	-
TGCGCCAGCAGCTGGACAGGGGGTCGCACAGATACGCAGTATTTT	CASSWTGGRTDTQYF	-	TRBJ2-3	TRBV5-1	TRBD1
TGTGCCAGTACTACCCGGGACAGAAACACTGAAGCTTTCTTT	CASTTRDRNTEAFF	-	TRBJ1-1	TRBV19	TRBD1
TGCGCCAGCAGCTTGGCCTCGAGGGACAGGGTTGTCACCGGGGAGCTGTTTTTT	CASSLASRDRVVTGELFF	few	TRBJ2-2	TRBV5-1	TRBD1
TGCGCCAGCAGTCGCATCGGGGACAGATGTGTCTGTCCTTACACAGATACGCAGTATTTT	CASSRIGDRCVCPYTDTQYF	-	TRBJ2-3	TRBV23-1	TRBD1
TGTGCCAGCAGCCAAGAGACAGGGGGGAGATCACCCCTCCACTTT	CASSQETGGRSPLHF	-	TRBJ1-6	TRBV3-1/TRBV3-2	TRBD1
TGTGCCAGCTCCCCTGGGCTAGCCCCTGACCCAGATACGCAGTATTTT	CASSPGLAPDPDTQYF	-	TRBJ2-3	TRBV6-4	-
TGTGCCAGCAGTTACGAGAAGAACACTGAAGCTTTCTTT	CASSYEKNTEAFF	-	TRBJ1-1	TRBV6-6	-
TGTGCCAGCAGTGAAAATGAATTTCGGACAGCACTAGCCAAAAACATTCAGTACTTC	CASSENEFRTALAKNIQYF	-	TRBJ2-4	TRBV6-1	-
TGCGCCAGCAGGGGGGCCCCAAACACTGAAGCTTTCTTT	CASRGAPNTEAFF	-	TRBJ1-1	TRBV5-1	-
TGTGCCAGCAGTTCCAGGGGGCACACCGGGGAGCTGTTTTTT	CASSSRGHTGELFF	-	TRBJ2-2	TRBV6-2/TRBV6-3	TRBD1
TGTGCCAGCAGCCCCGGGACAGGAAACTACGAGCAGTACTTC	CASSPGTGNYEQYF	-	TRBJ2-7	TRBV3-1/TRBV3-2	TRBD1
TGTGCCAGTTTCGCAGGGAATAATCAGCCCCAGCATTTT	CASFAGNNQPQHF	few	TRBJ1-5	TRBV19	-
TGTGCCATCAGTGAGCCAGGCAGTCACCAGCATTTT	CAISEPGSHQHF	-	TRBJ1-5	TRBV10-3	-
TGTGCCAGTGGCGGGACAGTTTCGAACACCGGGGAGCTGTTTTTT	CASGGTVSNTGELFF	-	TRBJ2-2	TRBV2	-